These 29 T cell receptor beta chains were all obtained from the same sample, sequenced in a study of blood T cell repertoires in COVID-19. Sequencing was performed with immunoSEQ multiplex PCR; in TCRdb, only in-frame clones are kept and a portion is missing. The repertoire holds around 140,000 clones, with 75% to 90% as singletons. The sample taken for sequencing was peripheral blood. All receptors derive from a man aged 50 to 60 with active or convalescent COVID-19.

V and J are TRBV3-1 (or the pseudogene TRBV3-2) and TRBJ2-1; 11 nucleotides line up with TRBD1. J was trimmed by 5 bases and V by 4 bases; bases with no gene match: 10. Germline V lookup: CDR1 LGHDT, CDR2 YNNKEL (reference sequence). This CDR3 region has 17 residues. The CDR3, as DNA: TGTGCCAGCAGCCCCCGGGGGGGGACAGGGGGTAACAATGAGCAGTTCTTC. This encodes CASSPRGGTGGNNEQFF.

This clone appeared a single time. The chain carries TRBV5-5 and TRBJ1-4; 12 bases are a match to TRBD1. Trimming took 4 bases from V and 7 from J; bases not matched to a gene: 8. The CDR3 is 16 amino acids. The germline gives CDR1 SGHKS, CDR2 YYEKEE (reference sequence). In nucleotides, the CDR3 is TGTGCCAGCAGCCCCGGGACAGGGGGCGTGGGTGAAAAACTGTTTTTT. Translated, it gives CASSPGTGGVGEKLFF. Together with reference TRBV5-5 and TRBJ1-4, the CDR3 gives the full variable domain: DAGVTQSPTHLIKTRGQQVTLRCSPISGHKSVSWYQQVLGQGPQFIFQYYEKEERGRGNFPDRFSARQFPNYSSELNVNALLLGDSALYLCASSPGTGGVGEKLFFGSGTQLSVL.

The chain combines TRBV13 with TRBJ2-4; 9 bases map to TRBD2. CDR1 is PRHDT and CDR2 is FYEKMQ in the germline V gene (reference sequence). After removal of 3 bases from V and 0 bases from J, the junction contained 6 bases not matched to a gene. This CDR3 has 17 residues. The CDR3 region has the DNA TGTGCCAGCAGCTTTGGGGCTAGCGGGATAGCCAAAAACATTCAGTACTTC. This codes for CASSFGASGIAKNIQYF.

This clone was seen more than once but under ten times. This chain connects TRBV6-5 to TRBJ2-2; TRBD1 agrees at 7 bases. This CDR3 contains 15 residues. Per germline, CDR1 MNHEY and CDR2 SVGAGI. J gave up 5 bases and V 2 bases, and 5 bases lay outside the gene matches. The CDR3 reads CASSYRQGRTGELFF. The DNA for the CDR3 is TGTGCCAGCAGTTACCGACAGGGTCGAACCGGGGAGCTGTTTTTT.

The genes are TRBV7-9 and TRBJ2-5, with a weak D call TRBD1 (5 bases). Deletions cut 6 bases from V and 0 bases from J, with 11 bases between. The CDR3 length is 14 residues. Germline CDR1 and CDR2: SEHNR and FQNEAQ (reference sequence). The CDR3 DNA sequence: TGTGCCAGCAGTTATGACAGTGACCAAGAGACCCAGTACTTC. Protein: CASSYDSDQETQYF.

The rearrangement links TRBV6-5 to TRBJ1-1, with 9 bases lining up with TRBD1. Germline CDR1 is MNHEY and CDR2 is SVGAGI. The CDR3 runs to 16 residues. V lost 0 bases to trimming and J lost 4 bases; unmatched junction nucleotides: 6. CDR3 DNA: TGTGCCAGCAGTTACTCATCCGGGACAGGGTTCACTGAAGCTTTCTTT. It translates to CASSYSSGTGFTEAFF.

The V and J genes are TRBV7-6 and TRBJ2-1, with D maybe TRBD2 (8 bases). Looked up from germline, CDR1 is SGHVS and CDR2 is FNYEAQ. The CDR3 loop spans 16 amino acids. V lost 5 bases and J lost 0, with 14 bases in between. The CDR3 spells CASSLRGTSSYNEQFF. The DNA of the CDR3 is TGTGCCAGCAGCCTCAGGGGGACTAGCTCCTACAATGAGCAGTTCTTC.

The V and J genes are TRBV4-1 and TRBJ2-5, with D hard to call. The CDR3 sequence is 13 residues long. V gave up 3 bases and J gave up 5 bases, with 10 bases separating them. Germline CDR1 MGHRA, CDR2 YSYEKL. The CDR3 DNA reads TGCGCCAGCAGCCACCGAGGTCGGGAGACCCAGTACTTC. Protein sequence: CASSHRGRETQYF.

This chain's CDR3 is CASTKGGTGGHQPQHF. CDR3 coding DNA: TGTGCCAGTACCAAAGGGGGGACAGGGGGCCATCAGCCCCAGCATTTT. The chain uses TRBV19 and TRBJ1-5; 12 bases line up with TRBD1. The V and J ends lost 7 bases and 5 bases, in that order; junction bases with no gene match: 9. CDR3 size: 16 residues. The germline gives CDR1 LNHDA, CDR2 SQIVND (reference sequence).

J is TRBJ2-1 and V is TRBV14; TRBD2 matches 10 bases. There are 17 residues in the CDR3. Germline V gives CDR1 SGHDN, CDR2 FVKESK. The V and J ends lost 0 bases and 8 bases, in that order; junction bases with no gene match: 10. The CDR3 DNA sequence: TGTGCCAGCAGCCAAGAAACACTAGCGGGACTTGGCTATGAGCAGTTCTTC. Translating gives CASSQETLAGLGYEQFF. The full variable domain, with the rest looked up from reference TRBV14 and TRBJ2-1, is EAGVTQFPSHSVIEKGQTVTLRCDPISGHDNLYWYRRVMGKEIKFLLHFVKESKQDESGMPNNRFLAERTGGTYSTLKVQPAELEDSGVYFCASSQETLAGLGYEQFFGPGTRLTVL.

Only one count was recorded for this clone. The chain uses TRBV29-1 and TRBJ1-1; possibly TRBD1 for D (5 bases). This CDR3 spans 13 amino acids. Germline assignment: CDR1 SQVTM and CDR2 ANQGSEA. The ends were cut back, 5 bases at V and 0 bases at J, with 10 bases in the middle. CDR3 sequence: CSVMQGVNTEAFF. The CDR3 region has the DNA TGCAGCGTTATGCAGGGCGTGAACACTGAAGCTTTCTTT.

This clone was counted only a few times. This sequence joins TRBV7-2 and TRBJ1-5, with D hard to call. Trimming pared 0 bases from V and 4 bases from J, leaving 4 bases between. The CDR3 is 13 amino acids. Germline CDR1 is SGHTA and CDR2 is FQGNSA. CDR3 region: CASSLASNQPQHF. The CDR3 coding sequence is TGTGCCAGCAGCTTAGCGTCTAATCAGCCCCAGCATTTT.

V is TRBV28 and J is TRBJ1-4; D is perhaps TRBD1 (6 bases). The CDR3 extends over 17 amino acids. V was shortened by 6 bases and J by 4 bases, with 21 bases between the two germline ends. CDR1 and CDR2 (germline): MDHEN, SYDVKM. The CDR3 loop is CASRVGNRETYNEKLFF. CDR3 bases: TGTGCCAGCAGGGTGGGGAACAGGGAGACGTATAATGAAAAACTGTTTTTT.

V gene TRBV18 combines with J gene TRBJ2-5; D is perhaps TRBD2 (6 bases). The CDR3 runs 15 residues. Trimming pared 3 bases from V and 2 bases from J, leaving 13 bases between. The germline gives CDR1 KGHSH, CDR2 LQKENI. The CDR3 spells CASSPTGGIQETQYF. In nucleotides, the CDR3 is TGTGCCAGCTCACCTACCGGGGGAATACAAGAGACCCAGTACTTC.

V and J are TRBV29-1 and TRBJ2-1, with D possibly being TRBD2 (5 bases). CDR1 SQVTM and CDR2 ANQGSEA come from the germline V gene. This CDR3 is 15 amino acids long. Trimming took 3 bases from V and 7 from J, leaving 19 bases between them. The chain's CDR3 is CSVDVGTGIRNEQFF. CDR3 DNA sequence: TGCAGCGTTGATGTGGGCACCGGGATAAGGAATGAGCAGTTCTTC.

CDR3 sequence (DNA): TGTGCAAGTCGCTCTCCGGGCACTGAAGCTTTCTTT. It yields the protein CASRSPGTEAFF. The J gene is TRBJ1-1, the V gene TRBV12-2. TRBV12-2 is marked as a pseudogene. The CDR3 is made up of 12 amino acids.

The chain recombines TRBV5-1 with TRBJ2-5, with 7 bases that match TRBD1. The CDR3 covers 16 residues. V shed 0 bases, J shed 1 base, and the junction held 6 bases outside the gene matches. Looked up from germline, CDR1 is SGHRS and CDR2 is YFSETQ. The CDR3 coding sequence is TGCGCCAGCAGCTTGGATCCAGGGGGTCCCCAAGAGACCCAGTACTTC. Translation: CASSLDPGGPQETQYF.

This clone was found once. This chain links TRBV5-6 with TRBJ1-3; D remains unclear. In germline, CDR1 is SGHDT, CDR2 YYEEEE. The V end lost 2 bases, the J end lost 0 bases, and 9 bases lay between the germline ends. The CDR3 consists of 15 residues. The CDR3 region has the DNA TGTGCCAGCAGCTTTACCAGTTCCTCTGGAAACACCATATATTTT. Translating it yields CASSFTSSSGNTIYF.

The V and J genes are TRBV7-2 and TRBJ1-2; 12 bases line up with TRBD1. Trimming cost V 5 bases and J 6 bases; bases outside gene matches: 7. CDR1 is SGHTA, CDR2 FQGNSA, per germline. The CDR3 loop spans 15 amino acids. CDR3 region: CASSLRGTGGHGYTF. CDR3 nucleotide sequence: TGTGCCAGCAGCCTAAGAGGGACAGGGGGCCATGGCTACACCTTC.

This chain joins TRBV2 and TRBJ2-1, with D tentatively TRBD1 (6 bases). This CDR3 is built from 11 residues. Per germline, CDR1 SNHLY and CDR2 FYNNEI. V was clipped by 4 bases and J by 12 bases, with 10 bases between them. This chain's CDR3 is CASSGTVGQFF. In DNA form, the CDR3 reads TGTGCCAGCAGTGGGACAGTGGGGCAGTTCTTC.

This chain uses TRBV5-1 with TRBJ1-2; 8 positions match TRBD1. The ends lost 4 bases at V and 3 bases at J; junction bases unmatched: 2. Germline V gene data show CDR1 as SGHRS and CDR2 as YFSETQ. This CDR3 spans 13 amino acids. CDR3 loop: CASSPQGDYGYTF. The DNA of the CDR3 is TGCGCCAGCAGCCCACAGGGGGACTATGGCTACACCTTC.

This sequence joins TRBV3-1 (or the pseudogene TRBV3-2) and TRBJ2-7; no reliable D call. Germline V gene lookup returns CDR1 LGHDT and CDR2 YNNKEL (reference sequence). The CDR3 has 12 residues. Trimming removed 6 bases from V and 4 bases from J, with 10 bases in between. The CDR3 nucleotides read TGTGCCAGCAGTCAAATCGGGTACGAGCAGTACTTC. Protein: CASSQIGYEQYF.

The chain couples TRBV5-4 to TRBJ2-7, with TRBD1 matching over 9 bases. Looked up from germline, CDR1 is SGHNT and CDR2 is YYREEE (reference sequence). The CDR3 spans 16 residues. V was pared by 3 bases and J by 7 bases, with 14 bases of the junction left unmatched. This CDR3 is CASSSFSQGAVKEQYF. DNA for the CDR3: TGTGCCAGCAGCTCTTTCTCACAGGGGGCGGTCAAAGAGCAGTACTTC.

The chain carries TRBV28 and TRBJ2-1, with TRBD2 matching over 8 bases. CDR3 length equals 16 residues. V trimming: 5 bases; J trimming: 1 base; junction bases outside the gene matches: 7. Per germline, CDR1 MDHEN and CDR2 SYDVKM. Here the CDR3 DNA reads TGTGCCAGCAGTCTAATTAGCGGGATATCCTACAATGAGCAGTTCTTC. Its protein is CASSLISGISYNEQFF.

This chain connects TRBV7-2 to TRBJ1-1; D gene ambiguous. CDR1 and CDR2 (germline): SGHTA, FQGNSA. CDR3 size: 14 residues. V was shortened by 0 bases and J by 4 bases, with 9 bases between the two germline ends. Here the CDR3 reads CASSLAHDSTEAFF. CDR3 in DNA: TGTGCCAGCAGCTTAGCGCACGACTCCACTGAAGCTTTCTTT. Combining the CDR3 with reference TRBV7-2 and TRBJ1-1 gives the whole variable domain GAGVSQSPSNKVTEKGKDVELRCDPISGHTALYWYRQSLGQGLEFLIYFQGNSAPDKSGLPSDRFSAERTGGSVSTLTIQRTQQEDSAVYLCASSLAHDSTEAFFGQGTRLTVV.

This rearrangement joins TRBV6-2 or TRBV6-3 to TRBJ2-7, with D possibly matching TRBD2 (5 bases). CDR1 is MNHEY and CDR2 is SVGEGT in the germline V gene. V was shortened by 0 bases and J by 0 bases, with 9 bases between the two germline ends. The CDR3 is 15 residues long. The CDR3 here is CASSYSRESSYEQYF. For the CDR3, the DNA is TGTGCCAGCAGTTACTCGAGGGAGTCCTCCTACGAGCAGTACTTC.

The chain has TRBV11-3 and TRBJ2-2, with D unresolved. Trimming pared 5 bases from V and 4 bases from J, leaving 5 bases between. CDR1 is SGHNT and CDR2 is YENEEA in the germline V gene. CDR3 length equals 12 residues. CDR3 residues: CASSPITGELFF. The CDR3 coding sequence is TGTGCCAGCAGCCCAATCACCGGGGAGCTGTTTTTT.

V gene TRBV4-3 combines with J gene TRBJ2-2; TRBD2 matches at 9 bases. The V gene end was trimmed by 1 base and the J gene end by 6 bases; junction bases not matched to a gene: 9. This CDR3 comprises 17 residues. Germline V gene data show CDR1 as LGHNA and CDR2 as YSLEER. In DNA form, the CDR3 reads TGCGCCAGCAGCCAAGTTTTTGCTAGCGGGGACTCCGGGGAGCTGTTTTTT. This translates into CASSQVFASGDSGELFF.

The chain couples TRBV19 to TRBJ1-5, with 9 bases identical to TRBD1. The V gene's germline CDR1 is LNHDA and CDR2 SQIVND (reference sequence). The J segment lost 9 bases and the V segment lost 3 bases, leaving 6 bases of the junction unmatched. The CDR3 extends over 14 amino acids. CDR3: CASSMGDRVRPQHF. As DNA, the CDR3 is TGTGCCAGTAGTATGGGGGACAGGGTGCGGCCCCAGCATTTT. The full variable domain, rest sourced from reference TRBV19 and TRBJ1-5, is DGGITQSPKYLFRKEGQNVTLSCEQNLNHDAMYWYRQDPGQGLRLIYYSQIVNDFQKGDIAEGYSVSREKKESFPLTVTSAQKNPTAFYLCASSMGDRVRPQHFGDGTRLSIL.